These 4 T cell receptor beta chains were all obtained from the same sample, sequenced in a study of blood T cell repertoires in COVID-19. Clones were sequenced by immunoSEQ multiplex PCR, and TCRdb holds only the in-frame ones, with some missing. The sample contains 40,000 to 50,000 clones, about 90% of which appear only once. The sequencing sample was made of peripheral blood. These receptors all come from a woman of 80 years or more with COVID-19, enrolled during active disease.

This CDR3 reads CASSLFGTANTEAFF. CDR3 nucleotides: TGCGCCAGCAGCTTGTTCGGGACAGCCAACACTGAAGCTTTCTTT. The chain employs TRBV5-1 and TRBJ1-1; the match to TRBD1 covers 7 bases. The germline V gene has CDR1 SGHRS and CDR2 YFSETQ. The CDR3 runs to 15 residues. Trimming took 1 base from V and 2 from J; bases not matched to a gene: 5.

The gene calls are TRBV15 and TRBJ2-1; the match to TRBD2 covers 14 bases. The CDR3 has 21 residues. V trimming: 2 bases; J trimming: 0 bases; junction bases outside the gene matches: 12. Germline CDR1 LNHNV, CDR2 YYDKDF (reference sequence). The CDR3 DNA reads TGTGCCACCAGCAGACCGTATAAGGGACTAGCGGGGGTGAACTCCTACAATGAGCAGTTCTTC. As protein: CATSRPYKGLAGVNSYNEQFF.

The chain is built from TRBV2 and TRBJ1-2, with 8 bases fitting TRBD1. This CDR3 is 16 amino acids long. Per the germline V gene, CDR1 is SNHLY and CDR2 is FYNNEI. V shed 2 bases, J shed 7 bases, and the junction held 12 bases outside the gene matches. CDR3 residues: CASSERAGGSFGGYTF. The CDR3 DNA is TGTGCCAGCAGTGAAAGGGCAGGGGGCTCCTTTGGTGGCTACACCTTC. Combining the CDR3 with reference TRBV2 and TRBJ1-2 gives the whole variable domain EPEVTQTPSHQVTQMGQEVILRCVPISNHLYFYWYRQILGQKVEFLVSFYNNEISEKSEIFDDQFSVERPDGSNFTLKIRSTKLEDSAMYFCASSERAGGSFGGYTFGSGTRLTVV.

This sequence joins TRBV6-1 and TRBJ2-1, with 11 bases identical to TRBD2. The CDR3 is 15 amino acids. The germline V gene encodes CDR1 MNHNS and CDR2 SASEGT. The J segment lost 8 bases and the V segment lost 1 base, leaving 4 bases of the junction unmatched. The CDR3, as DNA: TGTGCCAGCAGTGAAGGACTAGCGGGAAATTATGAGCAGTTCTTC. Translating it yields CASSEGLAGNYEQFF.